One sample yielded the 31 T cell receptor beta chains listed below, sequenced in a study of blood T cell repertoires in COVID-19 (TCRdb year 2020). Libraries were made using the immunoSEQ multiplex PCR assay. Here the immuneACCESS table is served through TCRdb, limited to in-frame sequences with V and J called. Missing clones are a known gap in these copies; in checked studies unresolved V genes cover under half, and the rest lacks a known reason. The sample data list around 180,000 clones, and roughly four fifths of these were observed just once. The biggest ten clones account for less than 15% of the sample. Sequenced material: PBMCs or T cells enriched from blood (not recorded which). The receptors come from a man in his forties or fifties who had recovered from COVID-19.

V gene TRBV6-6 combines with J gene TRBJ1-1; TRBD1 matches 10 bases. This CDR3 region has 15 residues. Germline loops: CDR1 MNHNY, CDR2 SVGAGI (reference sequence). V lost 2 bases and J lost 5; bases outside the gene matches: 5. The CDR3 reads CASSYGDRGGTEAFF. CDR3 bases: TGTGCCAGCAGTTACGGGGACAGGGGAGGTACTGAAGCTTTCTTT.

The CDR3 protein is CAISGGVSYEQYF. As DNA, the CDR3 is TGTGCCATCAGTGGGGGGGTCTCGTACGAGCAGTACTTC. The chain carries TRBV10-3 and TRBJ2-7, with a possible D match to TRBD2 (6 bases). CDR1 is ENHRY and CDR2 is SYGVKD in the germline V gene. Trimming shortened V by 4 bases and J by 4 bases, and 11 bases separated the two germline ends. This CDR3 has 13 amino acids.

The chain links TRBV12-2 to TRBJ1-5; the table's D call, TRBD1, has no DNA check behind it. TRBV12-2 is a listed pseudogene. The CDR3 runs 14 residues. CDR3 amino acids: CASRTGTGNQPQHF. CDR3 nucleotides: TGTGCAAGTCGCACAGGGACAGGCAATCAGCCCCAGCATTTT.

This rearrangement joins TRBV24-1 to TRBJ1-5; 7 nucleotides line up with TRBD1. This CDR3 region has 14 residues. CDR1 and CDR2 (germline): KGHDR, SFDVKD. Losses at the gene ends were 2 bases for V and 4 bases for J; bases not matched to a gene: 1. The CDR3 bases are TGTGCCACCAGTGATTCACAGGGGAATCAGCCCCAGCATTTT. This gives the protein CATSDSQGNQPQHF.

This clone was seen a few times. This rearrangement joins TRBV10-2 to TRBJ2-7; TRBD2 matches 8 bases. The CDR3 consists of 16 residues. Germline V CDR1 and CDR2: WSHSY, SAAADI. V shed 3 bases and J 1 base; nucleotides not matched to a gene: 8. The CDR3 nucleotides are TGCGCCAGCAGTGATTCGGGCGGGGGGCGATCCTACGAGCAGTACTTC. Translation gives CASSDSGGGRSYEQYF.

This chain uses TRBV29-1 with TRBJ1-1; tentatively, D is TRBD1 (6 bases). V shed 5 bases and J shed 5 bases, with 12 bases lying between them. Germline V gives CDR1 SQVTM, CDR2 ANQGSEA. The CDR3 has 12 residues. The CDR3 coding sequence is TGCAGCGTTCAACAGGGAAAAACTGAAGCTTTCTTT. The encoded protein is CSVQQGKTEAFF.

The chain links TRBV9 to TRBJ2-1, with 7 positions matching TRBD1. Trimming took 4 bases from V and 4 from J; bases not matched to a gene: 8. The CDR3 loop spans 15 amino acids. The germline gives CDR1 SGDLS, CDR2 YYNGEE. The CDR3 nucleotides read TGTGCCAGCAGCCCTACCGGGACAGCTTACAATGAGCAGTTCTTC. Its protein product is CASSPTGTAYNEQFF.

The chain is built from TRBV7-3 and TRBJ1-2, with D maybe TRBD1 (6 bases). Germline-derived CDR1 and CDR2 are SGHTA and FQGTGA. The V end was cut by 5 bases, the J end by 8 bases, with 15 bases between. This CDR3 has 13 amino acids. The CDR3: CASSPFYREGYTF. The CDR3 coding sequence is TGTGCCAGCAGCCCTTTCTACAGGGAGGGCTACACCTTC.

The chain links TRBV19 to TRBJ2-1; possible D gene TRBD2, 5 bases. CDR3 length: 11 amino acids. The V gene lost 1 base and the J gene lost 13 bases, with 8 bases spanning the gap. The germline CDR1 and CDR2 sequences are LNHDA and SQIVND (reference sequence). CDR3 sequence: CASSIGGNQFF. CDR3 sequence (DNA): TGTGCCAGTAGTATAGGAGGGAATCAGTTCTTC.

The table lists this clone with a count of one. V usage is TRBV7-4 and J usage is TRBJ2-2; 10 bases line up with TRBD2. The CDR3 is 17 amino acids. The germline V gene encodes CDR1 SGHVT and CDR2 SQSDAQ. V shed 1 base and J 1 base; nucleotides not matched to a gene: 3. Here the CDR3 reads CASSLVPSGGNTGELFF. CDR3 DNA: TGTGCCAGCAGCTTAGTTCCTAGCGGGGGGAACACCGGGGAGCTGTTTTTT.

The rearrangement joins TRBV9 to TRBJ2-1; D is undetermined. Trimming removed 4 bases at V and 4 bases at J, with 6 bases between. The germline V gene encodes CDR1 SGDLS and CDR2 YYNGEE. The CDR3 is 12 residues long. CDR3 protein: CASSSNYNEQFF. The CDR3 bases are TGTGCCAGCAGCTCTAATTACAATGAGCAGTTCTTC.

The V and J genes are TRBV5-1 and TRBJ2-1; TRBD2 matches at 11 bases. This CDR3 region has 17 residues. V lost 4 bases to trimming and J lost 3 bases; unmatched junction nucleotides: 9. CDR1 SGHRS and CDR2 YFSETQ come from the germline V gene. The CDR3 sequence is CASSTLPGLADYNEQFF. CDR3 sequence (DNA): TGCGCCAGCAGCACCCTACCGGGACTAGCGGACTACAATGAGCAGTTCTTC.

The V call is TRBV3-1 (or the pseudogene TRBV3-2), the J call TRBJ1-3; the match to TRBD1 covers 8 bases. This CDR3 has 16 amino acids. Germline V gene data show CDR1 as LGHDT and CDR2 as YNNKEL (reference sequence). With V trimmed by 1 base and J by 4 bases, 6 bases remained unmatched. CDR3 region: CASSQGAGGGGNTIYF. DNA of the CDR3: TGTGCCAGCAGCCAAGGGGCAGGGGGCGGCGGAAACACCATATATTTT.

The V gene is TRBV27, the J gene TRBJ1-1; TRBD1 is a possible D gene (5 bases). The CDR3 totals 13 residues. Trimming cost V 6 bases and J 11 bases, with 19 bases left between them. Germline lookup yields CDR1 MNHEY and CDR2 SMNVEV (reference sequence). DNA for the CDR3: TGTGCCAGCAGCCCCCTGGGTGTGGGGCTCGCTTTCTTT. Translated: CASSPLGVGLAFF.

The chain employs TRBV3-1 (or the pseudogene TRBV3-2) and TRBJ1-6, with 9 bases fitting TRBD1. The V and J ends lost 3 bases and 7 bases, in that order; junction bases with no gene match: 4. Germline loops: CDR1 LGHDT, CDR2 YNNKEL (reference sequence). The CDR3 loop spans 15 amino acids. CDR3: CASSQPGQGNSPLHF. CDR3 DNA sequence: TGTGCCAGCAGCCAGCCAGGACAGGGGAATTCACCCCTCCACTTT.

This clone was observed once. The chain's CDR3 is CASSQEGRGTTGAKNIQYF. CDR3 sequence (DNA): TGCGCCAGCAGCCAAGAAGGTCGGGGGACTACTGGGGCCAAAAACATTCAGTACTTC. The chain joins TRBV4-1 to TRBJ2-4; 7 nucleotides match TRBD2. This CDR3 is 19 amino acids long. J gave up 1 base and V 0 bases, and 12 bases lay outside the gene matches. CDR1 MGHRA and CDR2 YSYEKL come from the germline V gene.

The chain is built from TRBV10-2 and TRBJ2-1, with 10 bases fitting TRBD2. Trimming removed 0 bases from V and 10 bases from J; junction bases left unmatched: 12. Per germline, CDR1 WSHSY and CDR2 SAAADI. The CDR3 sequence is 17 residues long. The CDR3 region has the DNA TGCGCCAGCAGTGAGTCGCAGGGGCTAGCGGGGGTGAGGGAGCAGTTCTTC. Translation gives CASSESQGLAGVREQFF.

The chain uses TRBV20-1 and TRBJ2-1, with 9 bases matching TRBD2. Per the germline V gene, CDR1 is DFQATT and CDR2 is SNEGSKA (reference sequence). V was clipped by 6 bases and J by 9 bases; unmatched bases: 9. The CDR3 runs to 13 residues. The CDR3 is CSASDGAGGEQFF. The CDR3 nucleotides are TGCAGTGCGAGTGATGGAGCGGGGGGTGAGCAGTTCTTC.

A few counts support this clone. J is TRBJ2-7 and V is TRBV6-2 or TRBV6-3, with TRBD1 as a possible D gene (6 bases). The CDR3 is 15 amino acids. CDR1 is MNHEY and CDR2 is SVGEGT in the germline V gene. V gave up 0 bases and J gave up 3 bases, with 12 bases separating them. CDR3 bases: TGTGCCAGCAGTTACTCGGGGCAGGGGAACTACGAGCAGTACTTC. This gives the protein CASSYSGQGNYEQYF.

The gene calls are TRBV9 and TRBJ1-2; maybe TRBD1 (6 bases). The germline V and J ends were trimmed by 3 bases and 4 bases, with 16 bases remaining between them. This CDR3 is built from 15 residues. Germline-derived CDR1 and CDR2 are SGDLS and YYNGEE. The CDR3 coding sequence is TGTGCCAGCAGCGCAGGACAGCGGGAAGCCTATGGCTACACCTTC. It encodes CASSAGQREAYGYTF. Full variable domain (remainder filled in from reference TRBV9 and TRBJ1-2): DSGVTQTPKHLITATGQRVTLRCSPRSGDLSVYWYQQSLDQGLQFLIQYYNGEERAKGNILERFSAQQFPDLHSELNLSSLELGDSALYFCASSAGQREAYGYTFGSGTRLTVV.

This clone has only one observation. The chain uses TRBV13 and TRBJ2-7; D is possibly TRBD1 (5 bases). Trimming removed 5 bases at V and 7 bases at J, with 15 bases between. Per the germline V gene, CDR1 is PRHDT and CDR2 is FYEKMQ (reference sequence). The CDR3 is made up of 13 amino acids. For the CDR3, the DNA is TGTGCCAGCAGCCTAAAAAGGGGTTATGAGCAGTACTTC. Its translation is CASSLKRGYEQYF.

Only a few counts were recorded for this clone. CDR3 coding DNA: TGTGCCAGCAGTGAAGTGGGACCTAGGGCAGGGGGTAATGAGCAGTTCTTC. It specifies CASSEVGPRAGGNEQFF. The chain recombines TRBV2 with TRBJ2-1; 7 positions match TRBD1. CDR1 is SNHLY, CDR2 FYNNEI, per germline. The trim removed 1 base at V and 7 bases at J, leaving 13 bases unmatched. The CDR3 loop spans 17 amino acids.

This clone has only a few counts. The chain uses TRBV30 and TRBJ1-3, with 7 bases lining up with TRBD1. The germline CDR1 and CDR2 sequences are GTSNPN and SVGIG (reference sequence). The CDR3 is 18 residues long. Trimming at V came to 4 bases and at J to 0 bases, leaving 15 bases not matched to a gene. This chain's CDR3 is CAWTPDRFQRFSGNTIYF. The DNA of the CDR3 is TGTGCCTGGACCCCGGACAGGTTTCAACGGTTCTCTGGAAACACCATATATTTT.

The gene calls are TRBV18 and TRBJ1-2, with a tentative D call TRBD1 (6 bases). The CDR3 totals 14 residues. V was trimmed by 3 bases and J by 8 bases, leaving 16 bases between them. Per the germline V gene, CDR1 is KGHSH and CDR2 is LQKENI. The CDR3 loop is CASSPVGGEWGYTF. DNA of the CDR3: TGTGCCAGCTCACCGGTAGGGGGGGAATGGGGCTACACCTTC.

The CDR3 sequence is CASSSTLAGDTQETQYF. Written as DNA, the CDR3 is TGTGCCAGCAGCTCTACACTAGCGGGGGATACCCAAGAGACCCAGTACTTC. The rearrangement uses TRBV5-6 and TRBJ2-5, with 11 bases identical to TRBD2. CDR3 length: 17 residues. Looked up from germline, CDR1 is SGHDT and CDR2 is YYEEEE. The J segment lost 1 base and the V segment lost 3 bases, leaving 8 bases of the junction unmatched.

This chain links TRBV10-3 with TRBJ2-3; 13 positions match TRBD2. The CDR3 contains 18 residues. The trim removed 2 bases at V and 4 bases at J, leaving 9 bases unmatched. In germline, CDR1 is ENHRY, CDR2 SYGVKD. The CDR3 is CAISETKLAGGRADTQYF. CDR3 DNA: TGTGCCATCAGTGAGACAAAACTAGCGGGGGGGAGGGCAGATACGCAGTATTTT.

The genes are TRBV29-1 and TRBJ1-2; D possibly corresponds to TRBD1 (5 bases). The germline gives CDR1 SQVTM, CDR2 ANQGSEA. The V gene lost 3 bases and the J gene lost 5 bases, with 22 bases spanning the gap. This CDR3 region has 16 residues. CDR3 region: CSVEVGKSSQGYGYTF. The CDR3 DNA follows: TGCAGCGTTGAGGTTGGTAAGAGCTCCCAGGGATATGGCTACACCTTC.

The V gene is TRBV18, the J gene TRBJ1-5; D is uncertain. The CDR3 contains 14 residues. The germline CDR1 and CDR2 sequences are KGHSH and LQKENI. V dropped 0 bases and J dropped 7 bases, with 10 bases sitting between them. CDR3: CASSPPDGSQPQHF. The CDR3 bases are TGTGCCAGCTCACCACCGGACGGGAGCCAGCCCCAGCATTTT.

This clone was found many times. The chain carries TRBV9 and TRBJ1-1, with D possibly TRBD1 on 6 matching bases. Germline loops: CDR1 SGDLS, CDR2 YYNGEE. The CDR3 runs to 15 residues. V lost 2 bases to trimming and J lost 6 bases, with 17 bases between them. CDR3 sequence reads: CASSVQGHSSPEAFF. DNA for the CDR3: TGTGCCAGCAGCGTGCAGGGGCATTCAAGTCCTGAAGCTTTCTTT. Looking up the rest from reference TRBV9 and TRBJ1-1 gives the full variable domain: DSGVTQTPKHLITATGQRVTLRCSPRSGDLSVYWYQQSLDQGLQFLIQYYNGEERAKGNILERFSAQQFPDLHSELNLSSLELGDSALYFCASSVQGHSSPEAFFGQGTRLTVV.

This clone has only a few counts. V is TRBV4-3 and J is TRBJ2-5, with 10 bases fitting TRBD2. CDR1 LGHNA and CDR2 YSLEER come from the germline V gene. This CDR3 spans 16 amino acids. Unmatched junction bases numbered 8, after V lost 4 bases and J lost 3 bases. As DNA, the CDR3 is TGCGCCAGCAGCCTGGGGGCTACTAGCGGGGAAGAGACCCAGTACTTC. It specifies CASSLGATSGEETQYF.

This chain uses TRBV4-2 with TRBJ1-2; D ambiguous. V lost 0 bases, J lost 8 bases, and 10 bases lay in between. Germline V gene data show CDR1 as LGHNA and CDR2 as YNFKEQ. This CDR3 comprises 13 residues. The CDR3 sequence: CASSQEARMGYTF. The CDR3 DNA follows: TGTGCCAGCAGCCAAGAGGCCCGCATGGGCTACACCTTC.